This section outlines one TCR beta chain sequence together with its context. The target antigen is unknown. The CDR3 covers 16 residues. With 3 bases clipped from V and 8 bases from J, the junction kept 10 bases outside the gene matches. Germline lookup yields CDR1 SGHTA and CDR2 FQGNSA. This entry comes from a study of shared clonotypes between healthy human individuals. Study at large: CD4 naive cells filled three plates per donor, CD4 memory three, CD8 naive two and CD8 memory one. General study results and limits: Relative to memory subsets, naive subsets generally showed larger estimated richness. It was observed that roughly 5.4% of naive CD4 clonotypes were shared across a handful of donors.

Sorted-subset replicate PCRs used 200 ng of genomic DNA. This amount corresponded to some 30,000 T cell genomes. The repertoire was sequenced with immunoSEQ multiplex PCR; TCRdb's copy has only in-frame clones and lacks some. Of under 1,100,000 clones in the sample, about 75% were seen once. This receptor was taken from a young man in good health. Sequencing used memory CD4+ T cells sorted from blood. Subset defined: CD45RA-negative fraction. This sequence joins TRBV7-2 and TRBJ2-2; 9 positions match TRBD1. CDR3 residues: CASSFGTGSRSGELFF. The DNA for the CDR3 is TGTGCCAGCAGCTTCGGGACAGGGTCTCGTTCGGGGGAGCTGTTTTTT.